The T cell receptor (beta chain) described here comes from a study of blood T cell repertoires in COVID-19. Across the whole study: Samples came from the United States, Italy and Spain, spanning acute and convalescent COVID-19. From T cells, B-cell-depleted T cells, or PBMCs came the material, which was cDNA or gDNA.

The participants were between about 18 and 100 years old and came from under 25 US areas. This clone was recorded once. As handled by the study authors: Nucleated cell number was recorded as an estimate derived from reference gene primer amplification. Sequencing was performed with immunoSEQ multiplex PCR; in TCRdb, only in-frame clones are kept and a portion is missing. V and J calls and clone size follow that table, whereas D and trimming were derived from the DNA. The repertoire holds under 300,000 clones, with about 80% as singletons. V was clipped by 7 bases and J by 1 base; unmatched bases: 12. This CDR3 spans 17 amino acids. Germline V gene data show CDR1 as WSHSY and CDR2 as SAAADI.

Sequencing input: PBMCs or T cells enriched from blood (not recorded which). The V gene is TRBV10-2, the J gene TRBJ1-5, with 8 bases that match TRBD1. This TCR was sampled from a man in his fifties or sixties who had recovered from COVID-19. CDR3 amino acids: CASNSQGASGSNQPQHF. Here the CDR3 DNA reads TGCGCCAGCAACTCCCAGGGGGCTTCGGGGAGCAATCAGCCCCAGCATTTT.